These 25 T cell receptor beta chains were all obtained from the same sample, sequenced in a study of vaccination and CD4 T cells after COVID-19. Treatment here: roughly 11-day PBMC culture with coronavirus spike peptide pools or control peptides (ViraFEST assay). No antigen has been assigned to these receptors. Once obtained from cultured CD4+ T cells, the DNA was sequenced using the Oncomine TCR Beta short-read assay. TCRdb called the PCR reads again in MiXCR, with one record for every CDR3 protein. This sample carries approximately 22,000 distinct CDR3 sequences, less than 80% of them seen once, and the ten largest clones take roughly 8%. The specimen was CD4+ T cells from blood, cultured in vitro. Receptor source: a human donor who had recovered from COVID-19.

This clonotype came up a few times. The J gene is TRBJ2-3, the V gene TRBV30; D might be TRBD2 (5 bases). Germline-derived CDR1 and CDR2 are GTSNPN and SVGIG (reference sequence). The CDR3 runs to 14 residues. V lost 0 bases and J lost 8, with 15 bases in between. The CDR3 coding sequence is TGTGCCTGGAGTGTAAGCTCGGGAAAAGGTACGCAGTATTTT. Protein sequence: CAWSVSSGKGTQYF.

V usage is TRBV20-1 and J usage is TRBJ2-5; TRBD2 matches at 7 bases. Germline CDR1 is DFQATT and CDR2 is SNEGSKA (reference sequence). V shed 6 bases, J shed 9 bases, and the junction held 10 bases outside the gene matches. This CDR3 region has 12 residues. CDR3 residues: CSALGGAAAQYF. Written as DNA, the CDR3 is TGCAGTGCGTTGGGAGGGGCCGCGGCCCAGTACTTC.

The CDR3 spells CASSPRDSYNSPLHF. CDR3 coding DNA: TGTGCCAGCAGTCCTCGGGACAGTTATAATTCACCCCTCCACTTT. V is TRBV2 and J is TRBJ1-6; 7 nucleotides line up with TRBD1. Germline assignment: CDR1 SNHLY and CDR2 FYNNEI. V shed 5 bases, J shed 4 bases, and the junction held 5 bases outside the gene matches. This CDR3 comprises 15 residues.

The V call is TRBV6-5, the J call TRBJ2-7, with 11 bases that match TRBD2. CDR1 and CDR2 (germline): MNHEY, SVGAGI. V lost 2 bases and J lost 2; bases outside the gene matches: 2. The CDR3 loop spans 15 amino acids. In DNA form, the CDR3 reads TGTGCCAGCAGTTACCTAGCGGGGGGCACCTACGAGCAGTACTTC. The encoded protein is CASSYLAGGTYEQYF.

The gene calls are TRBV7-9 and TRBJ1-1; D gene ambiguous. This CDR3 is 11 amino acids long. Trimming took off 1 base at V and 10 bases at J, with 7 bases between the two ends. The germline V gene has CDR1 SEHNR and CDR2 FQNEAQ (reference sequence). CDR3 sequence (DNA): TGTGCCAGCAGCTTAGAGCGTGGAGCTTTCTTT. Its translation is CASSLERGAFF. The variable domain in full, completed from reference TRBV7-9 and TRBJ1-1, reads DTGVSQNPRHKITKRGQNVTFRCDPISEHNRLYWYRQTLGQGPEFLTYFQNEAQLEKSRLLSDRFSAERPKGSFSTLEIQRTEQGDSAMYLCASSLERGAFFGQGTRLTVV.

In this sample, this clonotype turned up once. The CDR3 region is CASSEEQVGETQYF. The CDR3 DNA follows: TGTGCCAGCAGTGAAGAACAGGTGGGCGAGACCCAGTACTTC. The rearrangement joins TRBV2 to TRBJ2-5; D might be TRBD1 (5 bases). Deletions cut 1 base from V and 5 bases from J, with 11 bases between. The CDR3 is 14 amino acids. Per germline, CDR1 SNHLY and CDR2 FYNNEI.

This chain joins TRBV5-1 and TRBJ2-4, with TRBD1 as a possible D gene (5 bases). Germline CDR1 reads SGHRS; CDR2 reads YFSETQ. Trimming took off 7 bases at V and 0 bases at J, with 14 bases between the two ends. The length of the CDR3 is 15 residues. This chain's CDR3 is CASAETAVAKNIQYF. The CDR3 region has the DNA TGCGCCAGCGCTGAGACAGCCGTAGCCAAAAACATTCAGTACTTC.

A few counts support this clonotype. CDR3 loop: CASSESGRGASGGYTF. In DNA, the CDR3 is TGTGCCAGCAGTGAATCAGGGCGGGGGGCGAGTGGAGGCTACACCTTC. J is TRBJ1-2 and V is TRBV25-1, with a possible D match to TRBD1 (6 bases). Trimming took 1 base from V and 8 from J, leaving 20 bases between them. The CDR3 is 16 residues long. In germline, CDR1 is MGHDK, CDR2 SYGVNS.

The chain uses TRBV24-1 and TRBJ1-1, with 8 bases lining up with TRBD1. The V gene's germline CDR1 is KGHDR and CDR2 SFDVKD. The CDR3 consists of 13 residues. Trimming took 10 bases from V and 4 from J; bases not matched to a gene: 7. In nucleotides, the CDR3 is TGTGCCACTCAGGACAGGGTGGGCACTGAAGCTTTCTTT. It translates to CATQDRVGTEAFF.

V gene TRBV30 combines with J gene TRBJ1-1; D is unresolved. The CDR3 loop spans 12 amino acids. V lost 1 base and J lost 6, with 9 bases in between. From germline, CDR1 is GTSNPN and CDR2 SVGIG (reference sequence). The CDR3 DNA follows: TGTGCCTGGAGTGGAAGGAGTCCTGAAGCTTTCTTT. It encodes CAWSGRSPEAFF.

The V call is TRBV5-1, the J call TRBJ2-2, with 15 bases lining up with TRBD2. CDR1 is SGHRS and CDR2 is YFSETQ in the germline V gene. Trimming removed 3 bases from V and 5 bases from J; junction bases left unmatched: 2. The CDR3 length is 16 residues. The CDR3: CASSWTSGRVTGELFF. Written as DNA, the CDR3 is TGCGCCAGCAGCTGGACTAGCGGGAGGGTTACCGGGGAGCTGTTTTTT.

Only a few counts were recorded for this clonotype. The gene calls are TRBV11-3 and TRBJ2-2, with 8 nucleotides matching TRBD2. With V trimmed by 4 bases and J by 6 bases, 7 bases remained unmatched. CDR3 length: 15 amino acids. In germline, CDR1 is SGHNT, CDR2 YENEEA. CDR3 sequence: CASSWGLVGAGELFF. The CDR3 nucleotides read TGTGCCAGCAGCTGGGGACTAGTCGGCGCCGGGGAGCTGTTTTTT.

The chain has TRBV5-1 and TRBJ1-2; weak D call: TRBD1 (6 bases). The CDR3 covers 15 residues. The V and J ends lost 4 bases and 4 bases respectively, with 17 bases between them. Germline values: CDR1 SGHRS, CDR2 YFSETQ. For the CDR3, the DNA is TGCGCCAGCAGCCCCGGCCAATGGACAGCCTATGGCTACACCTTC. Translating gives CASSPGQWTAYGYTF.

This clonotype was detected only a few times. The gene calls are TRBV24-1 and TRBJ2-7; 9 nucleotides align to TRBD1. Per germline, CDR1 KGHDR and CDR2 SFDVKD. V was pared by 10 bases and J by 6 bases, with 3 bases of the junction left unmatched. CDR3 length: 11 residues. DNA for the CDR3: TGTGCCACGGGACAGGGAGGCGAGCAGTACTTC. Translation gives CATGQGGEQYF.

V and J are TRBV7-2 and TRBJ2-6; D ambiguous. Between the trimmed V and J ends, which lost 5 bases and 17 bases, there was a span of 13 bases. CDR3 length equals 11 residues. CDR1 is SGHTA and CDR2 is FQGNSA in the germline V gene. The CDR3 DNA reads TGTGCCAGCAGCCCCCAGAGGCAGGTGACTTTC. Translating it yields CASSPQRQVTF.

This clonotype was found a few times. The rearrangement joins TRBV20-1 to TRBJ1-4; 9 bases map to TRBD1. The CDR3 sequence is 13 residues long. V gave up 6 bases and J gave up 8 bases; unmatched junction bases: 7. From germline, CDR1 is DFQATT and CDR2 SNEGSKA (reference sequence). This chain's CDR3 is CSAIQGAYEKLFF. The CDR3, as DNA: TGCAGTGCGATACAGGGGGCTTACGAAAAACTGTTTTTT.

This clonotype was seen a few times. The chain employs TRBV7-3 and TRBJ1-1, with TRBD1 as a possible D gene (5 bases). The germline gives CDR1 SGHTA, CDR2 FQGTGA. This CDR3 spans 15 amino acids. Trimming removed 0 bases at V and 6 bases at J, with 14 bases between. CDR3 nucleotides: TGTGCCAGCAGCTTAACGTCCTTCGGGGGTTCTGAAGCTTTCTTT. Translating gives CASSLTSFGGSEAFF.

V usage is TRBV28 and J usage is TRBJ1-6; D gene uncertain. The germline gives CDR1 MDHEN, CDR2 SYDVKM. V was pared by 2 bases and J by 5 bases, with 10 bases between. The CDR3 is made up of 15 amino acids. Written as DNA, the CDR3 is TGTGCCAGCAGTTTAAACAGAAGAAATAATTCACCCCTCCACTTT. This encodes CASSLNRRNNSPLHF.

The chain joins TRBV29-1 to TRBJ2-3, with 7 nucleotides matching TRBD1. V lost 6 bases to trimming and J lost 1 base; unmatched junction nucleotides: 4. Germline CDR1 is SQVTM and CDR2 is ANQGSEA. CDR3 size: 13 residues. The CDR3 spells CSVGQVGTDTQYF. CDR3 DNA sequence: TGCAGCGTCGGACAGGTGGGCACAGATACGCAGTATTTT.

This clonotype was observed a few times. The chain combines TRBV6-1 with TRBJ1-6, with D maybe TRBD1 (6 bases). Trimming pared 6 bases from V and 7 bases from J, leaving 16 bases between. The CDR3 length is 15 residues. Germline values: CDR1 MNHNS, CDR2 SASEGT. CDR3: CASRSGGGLNSPLHF. The CDR3 DNA reads TGTGCCAGCAGGTCGGGGGGCGGACTAAATTCACCCCTCCACTTT.

This clonotype was seen a few times. The chain carries TRBV7-9 and TRBJ1-1; the D gene is possibly TRBD1 (5 bases). Trimming removed 2 bases at V and 5 bases at J, with 12 bases between. CDR1 and CDR2 (germline): SEHNR, FQNEAQ (reference sequence). The CDR3 runs to 14 residues. The chain's CDR3 is CASSLYVGDTEAFF. The CDR3 DNA reads as TGTGCCAGCAGCTTATATGTGGGGGATACTGAAGCTTTCTTT.

The V gene is TRBV12-3 or TRBV12-4, the J gene TRBJ2-2; TRBD1 matches 8 bases. This CDR3 has 19 residues. J gave up 3 bases and V 6 bases, and 18 bases lay outside the gene matches. The CDR3 coding sequence is TGTGCCAGCAGCCGCCATTCTTTCCAGACAGGGGATGACACCGGGGAGCTGTTTTTT. Its translation is CASSRHSFQTGDDTGELFF.

The rearrangement links TRBV24-1 to TRBJ2-7; no clear D. Germline V lookup: CDR1 KGHDR, CDR2 SFDVKD. Trimming cost V 9 bases and J 7 bases, with 9 bases left between them. This CDR3 has 10 residues. The CDR3 DNA follows: TGTGCCACCCCCGTACGGGAGCAGTACTTC. Amino acids: CATPVREQYF.

The chain joins TRBV6-1 to TRBJ2-5, with D tentatively TRBD1 (5 bases). The CDR3 contains 15 residues. The germline CDR1 and CDR2 sequences are MNHNS and SASEGT. V lost 8 bases and J 1 base, leaving 17 bases between the germline ends. CDR3 residues: CASSPTTVPQETQYF. Here the CDR3 DNA reads TGTGCCAGCTCCCCGACGACAGTGCCCCAAGAGACCCAGTACTTC.

This chain links TRBV7-9 with TRBJ1-4, with 7 bases lining up with TRBD1. The CDR3 runs 15 residues. Germline loops: CDR1 SEHNR, CDR2 FQNEAQ (reference sequence). Unmatched junction bases numbered 5, after V lost 4 bases and J lost 3 bases. CDR3 coding DNA: TGTGCCAGCAGCTCGGGGGACAGACCTAATGAAAAACTGTTTTTT. Amino acid sequence: CASSSGDRPNEKLFF.